The present T cell receptor beta chain was sequenced within a study of technical replicates of blood from several donors. Measured with immunoSEQ multiplex PCR; TCRdb has only the in-frame clones, and not every one. The sample includes more than 65,000 clones, about 81% seen only once; the top ten take roughly 3.7%. The CDR3 runs to 16 residues. The germline CDR1 and CDR2 sequences are SGHAT and FQNNGV. V lost 3 bases and J lost 4; bases outside the gene matches: 9. What was sequenced was PBMCs. The clonotype originates from a human donor in good health. Some clones in this sample may be carry-over from other donors' samples. This chain links TRBV11-2 with TRBJ1-2; TRBD1 agrees at 9 bases. CDR3 DNA sequence: TGTGCCAGCAGCTTTAACAGGGGGCAGGATGGCTATGGCTACACCTTC. Translation: CASSFNRGQDGYGYTF.